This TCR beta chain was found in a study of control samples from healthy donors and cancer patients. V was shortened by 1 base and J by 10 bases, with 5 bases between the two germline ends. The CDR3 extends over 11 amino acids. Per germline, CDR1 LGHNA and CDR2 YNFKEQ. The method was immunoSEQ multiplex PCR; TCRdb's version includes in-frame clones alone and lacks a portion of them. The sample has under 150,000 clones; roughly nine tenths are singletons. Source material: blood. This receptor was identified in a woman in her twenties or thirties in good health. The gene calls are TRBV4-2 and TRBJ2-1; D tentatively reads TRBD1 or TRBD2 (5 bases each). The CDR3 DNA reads TGTGCCAGCAGCCAAGGGGGGGAGCAGTTCTTC. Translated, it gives CASSQGGEQFF.